Listed here are 16 T cell receptor beta chains from one sample, sequenced in a study of cytomegalovirus exposure and HLA in healthy donors. PCR was performed using 60 Vbeta and 13 Jbeta primers. Profiled with immunoSEQ multiplex PCR; TCRdb holds only in-frame clones, not every one. Of around 140,000 clones in the sample, roughly 80% were seen once. The sequencing input was PBMCs. These receptors came from a woman aged 50 to 65 in good health and CMV-seropositive.

CDR3 nucleotide sequence: TGCAGCGTTGAAAGGGACAGGGGGCCGGATGGCTACACCTTC. It codes for CSVERDRGPDGYTF. The chain is built from TRBV29-1 and TRBJ1-2; 12 bases align to TRBD1. From germline, CDR1 is SQVTM and CDR2 ANQGSEA. This CDR3 has 14 amino acids. V shed 2 bases, J shed 6 bases, and the junction held 4 bases outside the gene matches.

Regarding this clone: Different DNA sequences within this sample yield the same CDR3. This chain connects TRBV19 to TRBJ1-2, with 9 bases matching TRBD1. The ends lost 3 bases at V and 8 bases at J; junction bases unmatched: 7. Germline CDR1 LNHDA, CDR2 SQIVND (reference sequence). This CDR3 comprises 14 residues. The CDR3 DNA reads TGTGCCAGTAGTATTCGGGACAGGGTCGAGGGCTACACCTTC. This translates into CASSIRDRVEGYTF.

This chain's CDR3 is CASSEQPGYSPLHF. The CDR3 bases are TGTGCCAGCAGTGAACAGCCGGGGTATTCACCCCTCCACTTT. This chain links TRBV6-4 with TRBJ1-6; D call uncertain. Germline values: CDR1 MRHNA, CDR2 SNTAGT. The V gene lost 3 bases and the J gene lost 8 bases, with 11 bases spanning the gap. This CDR3 has 14 residues.

The chain recombines TRBV9 with TRBJ2-5; a possible D gene is TRBD1 (5 bases). The CDR3 contains 15 residues. From germline, CDR1 is SGDLS and CDR2 YYNGEE. V was trimmed by 0 bases and J by 3 bases, leaving 12 bases between them. The CDR3 coding sequence is TGTGCCAGCAGCGTAGGCAGGGTGTCGGAAGAGACCCAGTACTTC. This sequence encodes CASSVGRVSEETQYF.

The genes are TRBV19 and TRBJ1-3; D ambiguous. The germline gives CDR1 LNHDA, CDR2 SQIVND (reference sequence). The CDR3 sequence is 15 residues long. V lost 1 base to trimming and J lost 0 bases, with 7 bases between them. The CDR3 sequence: CASSIVGSSGNTIYF. DNA for the CDR3: TGTGCCAGTAGTATAGTTGGTAGCTCTGGAAACACCATATATTTT.

V and J are TRBV7-8 and TRBJ1-1; TRBD1 is a possible D gene (5 bases). The V end lost 5 bases, the J end lost 0 bases, and 16 bases lay between the germline ends. Germline-derived CDR1 and CDR2 are SGHVS and FQNEAQ. The CDR3 extends over 16 amino acids. CDR3: CASSPQARVMNTEAFF. The CDR3 bases are TGTGCCAGCAGCCCACAAGCCAGGGTAATGAACACTGAAGCTTTCTTT. The complete variable domain, with remaining parts taken from reference TRBV7-8 and TRBJ1-1, reads GAGVSQSPRYKVAKRGQDVALRCDPISGHVSLFWYQQALGQGPEFLTYFQNEAQLDKSGLPSDRFFAERPEGSVSTLKIQRTQQEDSAVYLCASSPQARVMNTEAFFGQGTRLTVV.

This rearrangement joins TRBV6-6 to TRBJ1-6, with TRBD1 as a possible D gene (5 bases). V was clipped by 0 bases and J by 11 bases, with 17 bases between them. This CDR3 region has 16 residues. Germline V gene sequence: CDR1 MNHNY, CDR2 SVGAGI (reference sequence). CDR3 in DNA: TGTGCCAGCAGTTACTCCAATCCCTCCGGAGGGGCACCCCTCCACTTT. Translated, it gives CASSYSNPSGGAPLHF.

The V and J genes are TRBV2 and TRBJ1-1; D is undetermined. Trimming shortened V by 6 bases and J by 1 base, and 12 bases separated the two germline ends. Germline lookup yields CDR1 SNHLY and CDR2 FYNNEI. The CDR3 runs to 14 residues. The CDR3 sequence is CASRYSDSNTEAFF. The CDR3 region has the DNA TGTGCCAGCAGGTATTCAGACTCGAACACTGAAGCTTTCTTT.

This chain uses TRBV7-6 with TRBJ1-1; D perhaps matches TRBD1 (6 bases). This CDR3 spans 16 amino acids. The germline V gene encodes CDR1 SGHVS and CDR2 FNYEAQ. The germline V and J ends were trimmed by 1 base and 1 base, with 13 bases remaining between them. The CDR3 loop is CASSLVGEGGNTEAFF. CDR3 DNA: TGTGCCAGCAGCTTAGTGGGTGAAGGGGGGAACACTGAAGCTTTCTTT.

This chain joins TRBV30 and TRBJ2-5; possibly TRBD2 for D (6 bases). The germline V gene encodes CDR1 GTSNPN and CDR2 SVGIG (reference sequence). The ends were cut back, 2 bases at V and 7 bases at J, with 14 bases in the middle. This CDR3 region has 13 residues. CDR3 loop: CAWSLANGGTQYF. As DNA, the CDR3 is TGTGCCTGGAGTCTAGCGAACGGTGGGACCCAGTACTTC.

The rearrangement links TRBV10-3 to TRBJ2-1; the match to TRBD1 covers 7 bases. CDR1 is ENHRY, CDR2 SYGVKD, per germline. The length of the CDR3 is 15 residues. The V segment lost 6 bases and the J segment 7 bases; nucleotides outside the gene matches: 12. The CDR3 sequence: CAISGTADYPNEQFF. Written as DNA, the CDR3 is TGTGCCATCAGCGGGACAGCTGACTACCCGAATGAGCAGTTCTTC.

This chain links TRBV7-2 with TRBJ2-1, with 7 bases lining up with TRBD1. Germline CDR1 is SGHTA and CDR2 is FQGNSA. This CDR3 is built from 17 residues. Unmatched junction bases numbered 11, after V lost 2 bases and J lost 4 bases. CDR3 protein: CASSLRGTGTVYNEQFF. CDR3 DNA sequence: TGTGCCAGCAGCTTACGGGGTACCGGGACAGTGTACAATGAGCAGTTCTTC.

The chain joins TRBV7-2 to TRBJ1-2; D unresolved. The CDR3 spans 12 residues. Between the trimmed V and J ends, which lost 2 bases and 4 bases, there was a span of 5 bases. Germline CDR1 is SGHTA and CDR2 is FQGNSA. The CDR3 loop reads CASSLPLYGYTF. CDR3 DNA sequence: TGTGCCAGCAGCTTACCCCTCTATGGCTACACCTTC.

The J gene is TRBJ1-3, the V gene TRBV7-8; D gene uncertain. The CDR3 sequence is 17 residues long. Germline assignment: CDR1 SGHVS and CDR2 FQNEAQ. V lost 1 base and J 0 bases, leaving 13 bases between the germline ends. The CDR3 spells CASSLVPYSISGNTIYF. In DNA, the CDR3 is TGTGCCAGCAGCTTAGTTCCCTACAGCATCTCTGGAAACACCATATATTTT.

The chain uses TRBV10-3 and TRBJ1-5; 7 nucleotides align to TRBD1. V shed 1 base and J 3 bases; nucleotides not matched to a gene: 15. The CDR3 is 19 amino acids. Germline CDR1 and CDR2: ENHRY and SYGVKD. CDR3 coding DNA: TGTGCCATCAGTGAGTTTGGATCTGTAGGGGGCGGTCCCAATCAGCCCCAGCATTTT. This translates into CAISEFGSVGGGPNQPQHF.

This sequence joins TRBV4-2 and TRBJ2-7; TRBD2 agrees at 7 bases. Trimming took 0 bases from V and 0 from J; bases not matched to a gene: 5. Germline V gives CDR1 LGHNA, CDR2 YNFKEQ. This CDR3 contains 16 residues. The CDR3: CASSQEGGDPSYEQYF. CDR3 nucleotide sequence: TGTGCCAGCAGCCAAGAGGGGGGGGACCCCTCCTACGAGCAGTACTTC.